These 22 T cell receptor beta chains share one sample of origin, sequenced in a study of cytomegalovirus exposure and HLA in healthy donors. Primers included in the PCR were 60 Vbeta and 13 Jbeta primers. Repertoires were generated with immunoSEQ multiplex PCR, while TCRdb's copy carries only in-frame clones and drops some. This table holds about 180,000 clones, roughly 79% found once. The sample consisted of PBMCs. Every receptor here comes from a male donor in good health and CMV-seronegative.

V gene TRBV27 combines with J gene TRBJ2-7, with 13 bases lining up with TRBD2. Germline CDR1 and CDR2: MNHEY and SMNVEV (reference sequence). V was clipped by 4 bases and J by 5 bases; unmatched bases: 5. The CDR3 is 15 amino acids. CDR3 sequence (DNA): TGTGCCAGCAGTTCCCTAGGACTAGCGGGGGACGAGCAGTACTTC. Protein: CASSSLGLAGDEQYF.

The chain carries TRBV6-7 and TRBJ1-1; perhaps TRBD1 as D (5 bases). TRBV6-7 is an ORF, and what it does is uncertain. The V and J ends lost 0 bases and 4 bases respectively, with 15 bases between them. This CDR3 has 16 amino acids. The CDR3 sequence is CASSYSFRSGGTEAFF. CDR3 in DNA: TGTGCCAGCAGTTACTCGTTCCGTTCGGGGGGCACTGAAGCTTTCTTT.

In its sample, this clone was seen once. The J gene is TRBJ2-7, the V gene TRBV28; D call uncertain. Germline V lookup: CDR1 MDHEN, CDR2 SYDVKM. Between the trimmed V and J ends, which lost 5 bases and 0 bases, there was a span of 17 bases. This CDR3 contains 16 residues. This CDR3 reads CASSTGGTSSSYEQYF. The DNA of the CDR3 is TGTGCCAGCAGTACCGGCGGCACTTCTTCCTCCTACGAGCAGTACTTC.

The V gene is TRBV19, the J gene TRBJ2-3, with 8 bases fitting TRBD2. The CDR3 spans 15 residues. V was pared by 4 bases and J by 5 bases, with 8 bases of the junction left unmatched. Germline assignment: CDR1 LNHDA and CDR2 SQIVND (reference sequence). CDR3 in amino acids: CASSRSGGGEDTQYF. The CDR3 DNA is TGTGCCAGTAGTAGGTCGGGGGGGGGCGAAGATACGCAGTATTTT.

This clone was recorded a few times. This rearrangement joins TRBV7-3 to TRBJ2-1, with no clear D. Germline CDR1 reads SGHTA; CDR2 reads FQGTGA. CDR3 length: 14 amino acids. Trimming shortened V by 3 bases and J by 7 bases, and 13 bases separated the two germline ends. The DNA for the CDR3 is TGTGCCAGCAGCTTTGGCTATGGAGTAAATGAGCAGTTCTTC. It specifies CASSFGYGVNEQFF.

The chain links TRBV5-6 to TRBJ2-3; weak D call: TRBD2 (6 bases). The CDR3 has 14 amino acids. The V gene lost 1 base and the J gene lost 4 bases, with 10 bases spanning the gap. Germline V gives CDR1 SGHDT, CDR2 YYEEEE. CDR3 sequence: CASSLTGVADTQYF. The CDR3 nucleotides read TGTGCCAGCAGCTTGACGGGAGTCGCAGATACGCAGTATTTT.

This rearrangement joins TRBV6-4 to TRBJ2-1, with 10 nucleotides matching TRBD2. The junction had 2 bases not matched to a gene; V was cut back by 9 bases and J by 0 bases. This CDR3 is 14 amino acids long. The germline V gene has CDR1 MRHNA and CDR2 SNTAGT. CDR3 protein: CASKRGGSYNEQFF. In DNA, the CDR3 is TGTGCCAGTAAGCGGGGGGGCTCCTACAATGAGCAGTTCTTC.

The gene calls are TRBV6-1 and TRBJ1-5; TRBD1 matches 7 bases. Germline CDR1 MNHNS, CDR2 SASEGT. The CDR3 consists of 15 residues. Germline trimming cut 7 bases from V and 2 bases from J; bases unmatched to any gene: 8. This chain's CDR3 is CASTETGSGNQPQHF. DNA for the CDR3: TGTGCCAGCACCGAGACAGGGAGCGGCAATCAGCCCCAGCATTTT.

This clone showed up just a few times. Here the CDR3 reads CASLPGQGARGYGYTF. The CDR3 DNA follows: TGTGCCAGTTTACCGGGACAGGGGGCGCGGGGCTATGGCTACACCTTC. The chain joins TRBV21-1 to TRBJ1-2; TRBD1, as called in the table, went unchecked against the DNA. TRBV21-1 is a pseudogene locus. The CDR3 sequence is 16 residues long.

The chain employs TRBV29-1 and TRBJ1-1; D may be TRBD1 (5 bases). The CDR3 contains 13 residues. Germline loops: CDR1 SQVTM, CDR2 ANQGSEA. The V end was cut by 7 bases, the J end by 4 bases, with 16 bases between. The DNA for the CDR3 is TGCAGCGCTCCTCCCGGGGGGAGCACTGAAGCTTTCTTT. It codes for CSAPPGGSTEAFF. The variable domain in full, with the rest retrieved from reference TRBV29-1 and TRBJ1-1, is SAVISQKPSRDICQRGTSLTIQCQVDSQVTMMFWYRQQPGQSLTLIATANQGSEATYESGFVIDKFPISRPNLTFSTLTVSNMSPEDSSIYLCSAPPGGSTEAFFGQGTRLTVV.

This clone was counted only a few times. The rearrangement uses TRBV4-1 and TRBJ1-4, with a possible D match to TRBD1 (5 bases). The CDR3 runs to 16 residues. Germline assignment: CDR1 MGHRA and CDR2 YSYEKL. Trimming removed 0 bases at V and 5 bases at J, with 13 bases between. CDR3 in DNA: TGCGCCAGCAGCCAAGACCCGGGACGGGGGAATGAAAAACTGTTTTTT. It codes for CASSQDPGRGNEKLFF.

The V gene is TRBV11-2, the J gene TRBJ1-3; TRBD1 matches 10 bases. The CDR3 spans 16 residues. Trimming cost V 5 bases and J 8 bases; bases outside gene matches: 12. Germline V lookup: CDR1 SGHAT, CDR2 FQNNGV. In nucleotides, the CDR3 is TGTGCCAGCAGCCCCCTCGACGGGACAGGGGCGTACACCATATATTTT. Translated: CASSPLDGTGAYTIYF.

CDR3 protein: CASSSPGQRIYEQYF. DNA of the CDR3: TGCGCCAGCAGCTCCCCGGGACAACGAATATACGAGCAGTACTTC. V and J are TRBV5-1 and TRBJ2-7; tentatively, D is TRBD1 (6 bases). The ends were cut back, 3 bases at V and 4 bases at J, with 17 bases in the middle. Germline-derived CDR1 and CDR2 are SGHRS and YFSETQ. The length of the CDR3 is 15 residues.

This clone has just a few counts. The CDR3 loop is CATSTRATGTEAFF. The DNA of the CDR3 is TGTGCCACCAGCACTCGTGCGACGGGCACTGAAGCTTTCTTT. The chain is built from TRBV15 and TRBJ1-1; no reliable D call. Germline-derived CDR1 and CDR2 are LNHNV and YYDKDF (reference sequence). The CDR3 contains 14 residues. Trimming pared 4 bases from V and 4 bases from J, leaving 13 bases between.

The chain uses TRBV4-1 and TRBJ2-7, with 9 bases identical to TRBD1. There are 18 residues in the CDR3. Germline V gene lookup returns CDR1 MGHRA and CDR2 YSYEKL. V shed 4 bases, J shed 9 bases, and the junction held 22 bases outside the gene matches. The CDR3 region is CASSRSGEQTGGGGVQYF. In nucleotides, the CDR3 is TGCGCCAGCAGCCGTTCGGGGGAGCAGACAGGGGGAGGCGGAGTGCAGTACTTC.

The J gene is TRBJ1-5, the V gene TRBV28, with 10 bases lining up with TRBD1. V was clipped by 2 bases and J by 5 bases; unmatched bases: 6. Germline CDR1 and CDR2: MDHEN and SYDVKM. The CDR3 has 16 residues. The CDR3: CASSLLSGQGYQPQHF. The CDR3 coding sequence is TGTGCCAGCAGTTTACTCTCGGGACAGGGGTATCAGCCCCAGCATTTT.

The chain employs TRBV5-1 and TRBJ2-1, with TRBD2 matching 9 bases. Germline trimming cut 4 bases from V and 10 bases from J; bases unmatched to any gene: 9. The CDR3 spans 14 residues. Germline V gives CDR1 SGHRS, CDR2 YFSETQ. CDR3 residues: CASSGSAGGWEQFF. In DNA, the CDR3 is TGCGCCAGCAGCGGTTCAGCGGGAGGCTGGGAGCAGTTCTTC. The full variable domain, rest sourced from reference TRBV5-1 and TRBJ2-1, is KAGVTQTPRYLIKTRGQQVTLSCSPISGHRSVSWYQQTPGQGLQFLFEYFSETQRNKGNFPGRFSGRQFSNSRSEMNVSTLELGDSALYLCASSGSAGGWEQFFGPGTRLTVL.

The chain combines TRBV2 with TRBJ1-1, with TRBD1 matching over 8 bases. J was trimmed by 6 bases and V by 2 bases; bases with no gene match: 11. Germline V gene data show CDR1 as SNHLY and CDR2 as FYNNEI. The CDR3 is made up of 16 amino acids. CDR3 sequence: CASSETPLTGAAEAFF. The CDR3 DNA reads as TGTGCCAGCAGTGAAACCCCACTGACAGGGGCGGCTGAAGCTTTCTTT.

The chain is built from TRBV15 and TRBJ2-1; TRBD1 agrees at 7 bases. J was trimmed by 10 bases and V by 7 bases; bases with no gene match: 16. Germline V gene sequence: CDR1 LNHNV, CDR2 YYDKDF (reference sequence). CDR3 length equals 15 residues. The CDR3 DNA follows: TGTGCCACCACCAAGACAGGGCAAGCTCGCGGGGAGCAGTTCTTC. The encoded protein is CATTKTGQARGEQFF.

The V gene is TRBV9, the J gene TRBJ2-3; D ambiguous. Germline V gives CDR1 SGDLS, CDR2 YYNGEE. Trimming shortened V by 3 bases and J by 1 base, and 9 bases separated the two germline ends. The CDR3 is 14 residues long. The CDR3: CASSGALGTDTQYF. The CDR3 bases are TGTGCCAGCAGCGGGGCGTTGGGCACAGATACGCAGTATTTT.

The rearrangement uses TRBV5-1 and TRBJ1-1, with D possibly matching TRBD1 (6 bases). The V gene lost 4 bases and the J gene lost 2 bases, with 15 bases spanning the gap. Germline V gives CDR1 SGHRS, CDR2 YFSETQ. This CDR3 has 15 residues. The DNA of the CDR3 is TGCGCCAGCAGCACCGCCGGACAGTCCAACACTGAAGCTTTCTTT. This translates into CASSTAGQSNTEAFF. Drawing the rest from reference TRBV5-1 and TRBJ1-1, the complete variable domain is KAGVTQTPRYLIKTRGQQVTLSCSPISGHRSVSWYQQTPGQGLQFLFEYFSETQRNKGNFPGRFSGRQFSNSRSEMNVSTLELGDSALYLCASSTAGQSNTEAFFGQGTRLTVV.

This clone was detected a few times. The chain employs TRBV29-1 and TRBJ1-1, with D possibly TRBD1 on 5 matching bases. From germline, CDR1 is SQVTM and CDR2 ANQGSEA. V lost 3 bases and J 4 bases, leaving 12 bases between the germline ends. This CDR3 spans 13 amino acids. The CDR3 is CSVEIGRGTEAFF. The CDR3 DNA follows: TGCAGCGTTGAGATAGGTAGGGGCACTGAAGCTTTCTTT.